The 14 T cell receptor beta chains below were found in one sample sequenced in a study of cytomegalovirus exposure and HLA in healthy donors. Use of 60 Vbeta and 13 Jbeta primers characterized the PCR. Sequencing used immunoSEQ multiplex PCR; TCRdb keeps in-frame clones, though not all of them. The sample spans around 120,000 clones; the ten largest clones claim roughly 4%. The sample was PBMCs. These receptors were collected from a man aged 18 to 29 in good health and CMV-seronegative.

The CDR3 here is CASSLESGLDGYTF. The DNA of the CDR3 is TGCGCCAGCAGCTTGGAGTCAGGGCTGGATGGCTACACCTTC. The rearrangement links TRBV5-1 to TRBJ1-2; D is perhaps TRBD1 (5 bases). The CDR3 loop spans 14 amino acids. V was clipped by 0 bases and J by 6 bases, with 12 bases between them. The germline V gene encodes CDR1 SGHRS and CDR2 YFSETQ.

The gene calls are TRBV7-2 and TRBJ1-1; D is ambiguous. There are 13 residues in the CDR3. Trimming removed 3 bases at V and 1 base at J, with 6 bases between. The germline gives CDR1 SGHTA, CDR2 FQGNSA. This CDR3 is CASSFRRNTEAFF. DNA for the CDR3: TGTGCCAGCAGCTTTCGGAGGAACACTGAAGCTTTCTTT.

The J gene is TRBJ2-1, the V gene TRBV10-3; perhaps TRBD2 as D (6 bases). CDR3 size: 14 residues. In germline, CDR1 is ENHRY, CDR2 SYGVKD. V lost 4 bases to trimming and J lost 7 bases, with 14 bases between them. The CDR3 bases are TGTGCCATCAGTGGATCCGGGAGCGGGAATGAGCAGTTCTTC. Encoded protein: CAISGSGSGNEQFF.

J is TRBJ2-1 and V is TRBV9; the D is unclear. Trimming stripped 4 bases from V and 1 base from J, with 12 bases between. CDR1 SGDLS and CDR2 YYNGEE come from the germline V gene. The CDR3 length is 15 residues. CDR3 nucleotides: TGTGCCAGCAGCTTCTCCGGTGAATCCTACAATGAGCAGTTCTTC. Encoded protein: CASSFSGESYNEQFF. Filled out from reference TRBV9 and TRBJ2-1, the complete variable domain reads DSGVTQTPKHLITATGQRVTLRCSPRSGDLSVYWYQQSLDQGLQFLIQYYNGEERAKGNILERFSAQQFPDLHSELNLSSLELGDSALYFCASSFSGESYNEQFFGPGTRLTVL.

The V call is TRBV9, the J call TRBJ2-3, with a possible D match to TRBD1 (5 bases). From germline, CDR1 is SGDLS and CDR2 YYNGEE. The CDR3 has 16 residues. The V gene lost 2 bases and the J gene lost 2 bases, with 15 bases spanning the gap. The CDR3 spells CASSVQGAVVTDTQYF. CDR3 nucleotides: TGTGCCAGCAGCGTCCAAGGGGCAGTGGTCACAGATACGCAGTATTTT.

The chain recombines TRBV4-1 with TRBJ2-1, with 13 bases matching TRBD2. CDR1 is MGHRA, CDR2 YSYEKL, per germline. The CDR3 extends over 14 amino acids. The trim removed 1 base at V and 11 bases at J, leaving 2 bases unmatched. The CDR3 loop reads CASSQVLAGGQQFF. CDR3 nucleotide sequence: TGCGCCAGCAGCCAAGTACTAGCGGGGGGGCAGCAGTTCTTC.

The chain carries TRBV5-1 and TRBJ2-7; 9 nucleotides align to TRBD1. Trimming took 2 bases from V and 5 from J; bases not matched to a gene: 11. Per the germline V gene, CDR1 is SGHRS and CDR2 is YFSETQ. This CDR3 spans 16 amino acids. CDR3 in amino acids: CASSLGSGTGFHEQYF. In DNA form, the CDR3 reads TGCGCCAGCAGCTTAGGTTCCGGGACAGGGTTCCACGAGCAGTACTTC. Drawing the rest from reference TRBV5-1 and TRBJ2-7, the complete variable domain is KAGVTQTPRYLIKTRGQQVTLSCSPISGHRSVSWYQQTPGQGLQFLFEYFSETQRNKGNFPGRFSGRQFSNSRSEMNVSTLELGDSALYLCASSLGSGTGFHEQYFGPGTRLTVT.

The CDR3 DNA reads as TGTGCCAGCAGCGCCCGACAGGGGGACATACCCCTCCACTTT. Translated: CASSARQGDIPLHF. The genes are TRBV6-5 and TRBJ1-6, with 9 positions matching TRBD1. The germline V gene encodes CDR1 MNHEY and CDR2 SVGAGI. The CDR3 spans 14 residues. The J segment lost 12 bases and the V segment lost 6 bases, leaving 9 bases of the junction unmatched.

CDR3 loop: CASSALVSSGGNTIYF. The CDR3 nucleotides are TGCGCCAGCAGCGCCCTCGTTAGTTCCGGTGGAAACACCATATATTTT. V gene TRBV5-1 combines with J gene TRBJ1-3; D gene uncertain. The ends were cut back, 4 bases at V and 3 bases at J, with 17 bases in the middle. This CDR3 is 16 amino acids long. Germline CDR1 and CDR2: SGHRS and YFSETQ.

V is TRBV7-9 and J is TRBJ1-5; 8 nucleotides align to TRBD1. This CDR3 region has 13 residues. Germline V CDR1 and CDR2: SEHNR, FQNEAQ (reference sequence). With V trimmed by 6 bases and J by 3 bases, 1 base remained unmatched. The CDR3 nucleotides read TGTGCCAGCAGGGGACAGGACAATCAGCCCCAGCATTTT. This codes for CASRGQDNQPQHF.

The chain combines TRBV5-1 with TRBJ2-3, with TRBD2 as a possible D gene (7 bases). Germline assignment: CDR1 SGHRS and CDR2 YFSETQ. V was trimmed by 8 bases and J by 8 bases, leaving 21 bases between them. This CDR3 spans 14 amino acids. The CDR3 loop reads CASFEGGALATQYF. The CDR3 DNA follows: TGCGCCAGTTTCGAGGGGGGGGCCCTGGCTACGCAGTATTTT.

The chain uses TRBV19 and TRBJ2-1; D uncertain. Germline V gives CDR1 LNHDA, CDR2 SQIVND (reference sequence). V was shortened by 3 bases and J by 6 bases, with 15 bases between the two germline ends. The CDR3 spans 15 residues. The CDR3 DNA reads TGTGCCAGTAGTATCTGGCTACAACTACGCAATGAGCAGTTCTTC. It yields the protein CASSIWLQLRNEQFF.

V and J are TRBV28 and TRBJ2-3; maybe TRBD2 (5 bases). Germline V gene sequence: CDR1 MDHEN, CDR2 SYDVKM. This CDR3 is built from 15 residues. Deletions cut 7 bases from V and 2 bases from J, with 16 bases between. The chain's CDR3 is CASIISGRHTDTQYF. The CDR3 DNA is TGTGCCAGCATAATAAGCGGCCGTCACACAGATACGCAGTATTTT. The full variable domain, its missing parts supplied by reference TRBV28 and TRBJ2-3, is DVKVTQSSRYLVKRTGEKVFLECVQDMDHENMFWYRQDPGLGLRLIYFSYDVKMKEKGDIPEGYSVSREKKERFSLILESASTNQTSMYLCASIISGRHTDTQYFGPGTRLTVL.

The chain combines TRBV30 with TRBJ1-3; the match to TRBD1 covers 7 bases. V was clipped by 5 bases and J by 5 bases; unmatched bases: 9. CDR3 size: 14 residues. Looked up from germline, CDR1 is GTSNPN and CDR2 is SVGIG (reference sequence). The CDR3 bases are TGTGCCTGGGGGACAGTCGGTTCGAGAAACACCATATATTTT. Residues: CAWGTVGSRNTIYF.